These 18 T cell receptor beta chains were sequenced from one sample in a study of T cell repertoires in cytomegalovirus infection. TCRdb re-derived calls from the reads in MiXCR, one entry per CDR3 protein. The data hold fewer than 550,000 distinct CDR3 sequences, with roughly 30% observed a single time. Sample: PBMCs. These receptors all stem from a human donor in good health (CMV status not recorded). Some clones in this sample may be carry-over from other donors' samples.

At least ten counts were recorded for this clonotype. The chain employs TRBV7-3 and TRBJ2-7, with D possibly TRBD2 on 5 matching bases. Trimming left V 0 bases short and J 2 bases short, with 14 bases between. Germline V lookup: CDR1 SGHTA, CDR2 FQGTGA. The CDR3 totals 16 residues. CDR3 residues: CASSLTGTGSTYEQYF. DNA of the CDR3: TGTGCCAGCAGCTTAACAGGCACGGGGAGCACCTACGAGCAGTACTTC.

This clonotype was counted between two and nine times. This chain connects TRBV3-1 to TRBJ1-2; the match to TRBD1 covers 8 bases. The trim removed 5 bases at V and 3 bases at J, leaving 14 bases unmatched. CDR1 LGHDT and CDR2 YNNKEL come from the germline V gene (reference sequence). CDR3 length: 17 residues. The CDR3 here is CASSEGQGPSQDYGYTF. The CDR3, as DNA: TGTGCCAGCAGCGAAGGACAGGGCCCTTCCCAGGACTATGGCTACACCTTC.

The V call is TRBV5-1, the J call TRBJ2-1, with 8 positions matching TRBD2. This CDR3 comprises 15 residues. The V gene's germline CDR1 is SGHRS and CDR2 YFSETQ. V lost 4 bases to trimming and J lost 7 bases; unmatched junction nucleotides: 10. The CDR3 spells CASSPWGAGGNEQFF. In DNA form, the CDR3 reads TGCGCCAGCAGCCCATGGGGTGCGGGGGGAAATGAGCAGTTCTTC.

The sample holds a few counts of this clonotype. The chain carries TRBV7-8 and TRBJ1-2, with a tentative D call TRBD1 (5 bases). Germline CDR1 reads SGHVS; CDR2 reads FQNEAQ. This CDR3 region has 17 residues. V was cut by 5 bases and J by 5 bases, with 24 bases left in between. The CDR3 DNA reads as TGTGCCAGCAGCCTCCGTGGGGAGGGGATCCGTAATTATGGCTACACCTTC. It translates to CASSLRGEGIRNYGYTF. Full variable domain (missing parts from reference TRBV7-8 and TRBJ1-2): GAGVSQSPRYKVAKRGQDVALRCDPISGHVSLFWYQQALGQGPEFLTYFQNEAQLDKSGLPSDRFFAERPEGSVSTLKIQRTQQEDSAVYLCASSLRGEGIRNYGYTFGSGTRLTVV.

This clonotype was seen a few times. J is TRBJ2-5 and V is TRBV20-1; TRBD1 matches 9 bases. Trimming at V came to 8 bases and at J to 5 bases, leaving 12 bases not matched to a gene. CDR3 size: 14 residues. CDR1 and CDR2 from the germline V gene are DFQATT and SNEGSKA (reference sequence). CDR3 coding DNA: TGCAGTCCGTGGGGACAGGGCTTAGGGGAGACCCAGTACTTC. It yields the protein CSPWGQGLGETQYF.

Points on this clonotype: Compared with germline, one end of the junction differs, possibly owing to a read error. V usage is TRBV7-2 and J usage is TRBJ2-1, with D maybe TRBD1 (6 bases). CDR1 and CDR2 (germline): SGHTA, FQGNSA. The CDR3 covers 14 residues. For the CDR3, the DNA is TGTGCAAGCAGCTTAACACAGGGTATCAGTGAGAAGTTCTTC. Translated: CASSLTQGISEKFF.

About this clonotype itself: A read error is likely, as this CDR3 ends without the conserved phenylalanine or tryptophan. The rearrangement links TRBV18 to TRBJ1-1; D is ambiguous. The CDR3 is 14 amino acids. Trimming took off 1 base at V and 0 bases at J, with 6 bases between the two ends. The germline CDR1 and CDR2 sequences are KGHSH and LQKENI. Here the CDR3 DNA reads TGTGCCAGCTCACCACGCGGGTTGAACACTGAAGCTTTCTTG. This codes for CASSPRGLNTEAFL.

The gene calls are TRBV6-5 and TRBJ2-2; 7 bases map to TRBD2. The germline V gene encodes CDR1 MNHEY and CDR2 SVGAGI. The V segment lost 5 bases and the J segment 5 bases; nucleotides outside the gene matches: 8. This CDR3 is built from 15 residues. The CDR3 region is CASSGQGGRTGELFF. CDR3 bases: TGTGCCAGCAGTGGCCAGGGCGGGAGAACCGGGGAGCTGTTTTTT.

The rearrangement joins TRBV6-5 to TRBJ2-1; 8 bases match TRBD1. This CDR3 region has 14 residues. CDR1 MNHEY and CDR2 SVGAGI come from the germline V gene. With 5 bases clipped from V and 3 bases from J, the junction kept 3 bases outside the gene matches. For the CDR3, the DNA is TGTGCCAGCAGTCGGACAGGGAGCTACAATGAGCAGTTCTTC. This translates into CASSRTGSYNEQFF.

The chain is built from TRBV29-1 and TRBJ2-1, with TRBD2 identical over 10 bases. Germline CDR1 and CDR2: SQVTM and ANQGSEA. V was pared by 6 bases and J by 4 bases, with 9 bases of the junction left unmatched. The length of the CDR3 is 15 residues. The CDR3 DNA is TGCAGCGTCCGTAGCGGGGGGACACTATACAATGAGCAGTTCTTC. Amino acids: CSVRSGGTLYNEQFF.

The chain links TRBV5-1 to TRBJ2-7; D is possibly TRBD2 (6 bases). Trimming left V 2 bases short and J 3 bases short, with 15 bases between. CDR1 is SGHRS, CDR2 YFSETQ, per germline. This CDR3 contains 15 residues. CDR3 region: CASSFLSGVDYEQYF. The CDR3, as DNA: TGCGCCAGCAGCTTCCTTTCGGGGGTGGACTACGAGCAGTACTTC.

This clonotype was recorded at least ten times. The gene calls are TRBV7-2 and TRBJ2-2; D remains ambiguous. The CDR3 runs 17 residues. Trimming removed 1 base at V and 0 bases at J, with 12 bases between. Looked up from germline, CDR1 is SGHTA and CDR2 is FQGNSA. DNA of the CDR3: TGTGCCAGCAGCTTAGGTCTGCGGATCGCGAACACCGGGGAGCTGTTTTTT. Its protein is CASSLGLRIANTGELFF.

This clonotype was counted only a few times. The chain couples TRBV19 to TRBJ1-2, with D maybe TRBD1 (5 bases). V dropped 8 bases and J dropped 8 bases, with 27 bases sitting between them. Germline CDR1 reads LNHDA; CDR2 reads SQIVND (reference sequence). The CDR3 runs to 16 residues. The CDR3 reads CASHPTGTLANRGYTF. DNA for the CDR3: TGTGCCAGTCACCCTACCGGGACCCTTGCTAATAGAGGCTACACCTTC. The full variable domain, completed using reference TRBV19 and TRBJ1-2, is DGGITQSPKYLFRKEGQNVTLSCEQNLNHDAMYWYRQDPGQGLRLIYYSQIVNDFQKGDIAEGYSVSREKKESFPLTVTSAQKNPTAFYLCASHPTGTLANRGYTFGSGTRLTVV.

V usage is TRBV15 and J usage is TRBJ2-5; tentatively, D is TRBD2 (5 bases). The CDR3 has 13 amino acids. Trimming left V 6 bases short and J 6 bases short, with 14 bases between. CDR1 is LNHNV, CDR2 YYDKDF, per germline (reference sequence). CDR3 DNA sequence: TGTGCCACCAGTGACGGCGGGTTAAAGACCCAGTACTTC. Amino acid sequence: CATSDGGLKTQYF.

This chain uses TRBV20-1 with TRBJ2-7; D ambiguous. Trimming shortened V by 8 bases and J by 0 bases, and 11 bases separated the two germline ends. CDR3 length: 12 residues. The germline CDR1 and CDR2 sequences are DFQATT and SNEGSKA (reference sequence). The CDR3 bases are TGCAGTTCTTATGGAGACTCCTACGAGCAGTACTTC. Its protein is CSSYGDSYEQYF.

This clonotype came up many times. The chain couples TRBV7-2 to TRBJ1-4, with a tentative D call TRBD1 (5 bases). V shed 5 bases and J shed 0 bases, with 10 bases lying between them. The CDR3 is made up of 15 amino acids. Germline CDR1 SGHTA, CDR2 FQGNSA. The CDR3 loop reads CASSRGGATNEKLFF. In DNA form, the CDR3 reads TGTGCCAGCAGCCGGGGGGGGGCAACTAATGAAAAACTGTTTTTT.

V is TRBV7-2 and J is TRBJ2-7, with D unresolved. V was pared by 5 bases and J by 4 bases, with 9 bases between. This CDR3 region has 12 residues. CDR1 and CDR2 from the germline V gene are SGHTA and FQGNSA. CDR3 in DNA: TGTGCCAGCAGCCCATTACTATACGAGCAGTACTTC. Residues: CASSPLLYEQYF.

The chain employs TRBV20-1 and TRBJ2-7; D might be TRBD1 or TRBD2, each matching 5 bases. Germline CDR1 reads DFQATT; CDR2 reads SNEGSKA (reference sequence). The germline V and J ends were trimmed by 6 bases and 2 bases, with 20 bases remaining between them. This CDR3 has 15 residues. CDR3 loop: CSAPDVYEGPYEQYF. The CDR3 coding sequence is TGCAGTGCCCCGGATGTCTACGAGGGACCCTACGAGCAGTACTTC.